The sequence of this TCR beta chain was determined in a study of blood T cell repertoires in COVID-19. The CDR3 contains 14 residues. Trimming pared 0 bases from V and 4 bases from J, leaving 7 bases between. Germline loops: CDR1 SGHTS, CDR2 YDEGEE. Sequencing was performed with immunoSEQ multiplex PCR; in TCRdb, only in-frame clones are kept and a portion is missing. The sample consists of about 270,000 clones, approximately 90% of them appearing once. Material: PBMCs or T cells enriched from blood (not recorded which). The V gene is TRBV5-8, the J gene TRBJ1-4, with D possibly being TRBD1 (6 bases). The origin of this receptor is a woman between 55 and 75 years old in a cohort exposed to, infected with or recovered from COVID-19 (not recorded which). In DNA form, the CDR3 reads TGTGCCAGCAGCTTGGGACAGGTTAATGAAAAACTGTTTTTT. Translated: CASSLGQVNEKLFF.